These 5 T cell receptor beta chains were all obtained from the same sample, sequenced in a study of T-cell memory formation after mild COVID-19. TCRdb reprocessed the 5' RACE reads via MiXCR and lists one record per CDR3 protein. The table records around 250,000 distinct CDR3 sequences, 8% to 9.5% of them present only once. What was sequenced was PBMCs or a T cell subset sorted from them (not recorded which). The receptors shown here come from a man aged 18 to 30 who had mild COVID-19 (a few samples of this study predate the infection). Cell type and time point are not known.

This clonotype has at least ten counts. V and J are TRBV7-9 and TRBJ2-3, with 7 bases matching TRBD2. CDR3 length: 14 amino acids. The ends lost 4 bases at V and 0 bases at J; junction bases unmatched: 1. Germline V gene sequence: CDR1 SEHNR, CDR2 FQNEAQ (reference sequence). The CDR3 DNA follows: TGTGCCAGCAGCTCTAGCGGCAGCACAGATACGCAGTATTTT. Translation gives CASSSSGSTDTQYF. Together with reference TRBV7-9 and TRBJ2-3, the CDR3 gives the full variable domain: DTGVSQNPRHKITKRGQNVTFRCDPISEHNRLYWYRQTLGQGPEFLTYFQNEAQLEKSRLLSDRFSAERPKGSFSTLEIQRTEQGDSAMYLCASSSSGSTDTQYFGPGTRLTVL.

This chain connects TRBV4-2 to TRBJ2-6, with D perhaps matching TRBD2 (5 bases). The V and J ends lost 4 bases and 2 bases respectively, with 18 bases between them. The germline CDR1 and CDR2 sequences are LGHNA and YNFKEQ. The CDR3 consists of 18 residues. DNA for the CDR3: TGTGCCAGCAGCCCGCATACCCGGGGAATTACTGGGGCCAACGTCCTGACTTTC. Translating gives CASSPHTRGITGANVLTF.

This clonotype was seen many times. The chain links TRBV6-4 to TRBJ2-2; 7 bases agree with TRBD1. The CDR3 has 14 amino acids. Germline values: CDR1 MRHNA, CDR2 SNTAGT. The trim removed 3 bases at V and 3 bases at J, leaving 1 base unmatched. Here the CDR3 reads CASSDGTDTGELFF. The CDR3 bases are TGTGCCAGCAGTGATGGGACAGACACCGGGGAGCTGTTTTTT.

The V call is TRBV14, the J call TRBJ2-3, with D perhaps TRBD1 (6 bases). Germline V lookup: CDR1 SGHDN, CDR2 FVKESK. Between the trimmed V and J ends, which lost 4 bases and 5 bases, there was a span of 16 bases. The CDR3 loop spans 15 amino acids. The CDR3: CASSLYIGQQDTQYF. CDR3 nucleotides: TGTGCCAGCAGCCTGTATATAGGACAGCAAGATACGCAGTATTTT.

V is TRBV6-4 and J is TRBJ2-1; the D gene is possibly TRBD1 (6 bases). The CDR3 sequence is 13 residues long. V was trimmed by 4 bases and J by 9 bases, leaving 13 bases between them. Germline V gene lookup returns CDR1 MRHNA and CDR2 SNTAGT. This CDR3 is CASSGDTQTEQFF. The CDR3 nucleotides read TGTGCCAGCAGTGGGGACACCCAGACTGAGCAGTTCTTC.